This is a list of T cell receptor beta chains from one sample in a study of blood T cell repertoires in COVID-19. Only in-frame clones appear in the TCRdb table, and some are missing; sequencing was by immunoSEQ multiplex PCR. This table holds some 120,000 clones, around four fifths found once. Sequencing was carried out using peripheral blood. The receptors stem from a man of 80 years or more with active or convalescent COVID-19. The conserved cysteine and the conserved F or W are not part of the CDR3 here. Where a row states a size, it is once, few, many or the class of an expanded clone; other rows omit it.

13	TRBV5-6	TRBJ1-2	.	ASSLLGTIGYGYT
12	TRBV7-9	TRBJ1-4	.	ASSNRGSDEKLF
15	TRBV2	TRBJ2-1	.	ASSGGLAGGYFNEQF
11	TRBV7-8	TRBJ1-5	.	ASSLTGDQPQH
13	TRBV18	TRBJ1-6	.	ASSLTGAYNSPLH
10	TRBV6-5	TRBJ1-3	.	ASWGTTDTIY
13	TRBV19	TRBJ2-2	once	ASSPIGQITGELF
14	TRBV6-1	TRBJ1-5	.	ASSAPDRGAGQPQH
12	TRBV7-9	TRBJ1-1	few	ASSLGVGRTEAF
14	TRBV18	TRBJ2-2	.	ASSPPGQGSSGELF
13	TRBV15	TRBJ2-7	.	ATSRGGTSIYEQY
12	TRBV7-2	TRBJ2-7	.	ASSAGTAYYEQY
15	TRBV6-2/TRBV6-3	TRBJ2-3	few	ASSYSPLAGGTDTQY
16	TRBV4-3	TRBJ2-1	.	ASSQASSLLSSYNEQF
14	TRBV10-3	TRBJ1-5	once	AISEWGQGVSQPQH
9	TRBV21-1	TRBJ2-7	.	ATLRGYEQY
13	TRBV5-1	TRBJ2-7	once	ASSLGWGVTHEQY
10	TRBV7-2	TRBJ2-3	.	ASSISTDTQY
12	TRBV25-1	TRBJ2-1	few	ASRGLSPYNEQF
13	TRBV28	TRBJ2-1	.	ASSTSGSSYNEQF
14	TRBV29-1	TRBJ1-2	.	SVSGTGGNFNYGYT
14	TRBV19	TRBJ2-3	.	ASKVGQGQGTDTQY
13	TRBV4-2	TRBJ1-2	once	ASSQRDRINYGYT
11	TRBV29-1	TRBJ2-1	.	SKGGGNGNEQF